The 8 T cell receptor beta chains reported below all come from one sample, sequenced in a study of blood T cell repertoires in COVID-19. The method was immunoSEQ multiplex PCR; TCRdb's version includes in-frame clones alone and lacks a portion of them. This sample has roughly 150,000 clones, with approximately 88% found just once. Sequences were obtained from peripheral blood. These TCRs come from a human donor in a cohort sampled during active COVID-19.

The rearrangement uses TRBV2 and TRBJ2-5; D may be TRBD1 (6 bases). The CDR3 totals 14 residues. Trimming removed 4 bases at V and 2 bases at J, with 11 bases between. Germline assignment: CDR1 SNHLY and CDR2 FYNNEI. CDR3 residues: CASSVDRSQETQYF. In DNA, the CDR3 is TGTGCCAGCAGTGTTGACAGGAGTCAAGAGACCCAGTACTTC.

This clone was observed a single time. The chain combines TRBV5-4 with TRBJ1-2; D perhaps matches TRBD1 (6 bases). This CDR3 comprises 15 residues. V shed 0 bases and J shed 2 bases, with 11 bases lying between them. Germline V gives CDR1 SGHNT, CDR2 YYREEE (reference sequence). CDR3 protein: CASSLDSQGNYGYTF. The CDR3 region has the DNA TGTGCCAGCAGCTTGGATAGTCAGGGGAACTATGGCTACACCTTC.

The rearrangement uses TRBV9 and TRBJ2-7, with D maybe TRBD2 (5 bases). The CDR3 has 17 residues. Trimming took off 2 bases at V and 1 base at J, with 19 bases between the two ends. Per germline, CDR1 SGDLS and CDR2 YYNGEE. CDR3 protein: CASSVGPSGVGSYEQYF. CDR3 nucleotides: TGTGCCAGCAGCGTGGGTCCGTCCGGGGTTGGTTCCTACGAGCAGTACTTC.

The chain links TRBV5-1 to TRBJ2-5; TRBD1 agrees at 9 bases. Trimming at V came to 5 bases and at J to 5 bases, leaving 7 bases not matched to a gene. The germline CDR1 and CDR2 sequences are SGHRS and YFSETQ. The CDR3 consists of 14 residues. CDR3: CASRPTGGAETQYF. The CDR3 DNA is TGCGCCAGCAGACCTACAGGGGGCGCGGAGACCCAGTACTTC.

The chain links TRBV9 to TRBJ1-2, with D perhaps TRBD1 (5 bases). The CDR3 extends over 14 amino acids. Germline loops: CDR1 SGDLS, CDR2 YYNGEE. V was cut by 0 bases and J by 3 bases, with 9 bases left in between. In DNA, the CDR3 is TGTGCCAGCAGCGTAGGGGGCATCCACTATGGCTACACCTTC. Amino acids: CASSVGGIHYGYTF.

Turning to this clone: A read error may produce the germline difference seen at one junction end. This chain joins TRBV5-4 and TRBJ2-3, with D maybe TRBD2 (6 bases). The CDR3 runs to 12 residues. From germline, CDR1 is SGHNT and CDR2 YYREEE (reference sequence). DNA for the CDR3: TGTGCCAGCAGCTCCCTAGCGTGGGCACCTATTTTT. It specifies CASSSLAWAPIF.

V and J are TRBV12-3 or TRBV12-4 and TRBJ1-1; no reliable D call. V was trimmed by 4 bases and J by 5 bases, leaving 8 bases between them. The CDR3 totals 12 residues. Here the CDR3 DNA reads TGTGCCAGCAGTTCTACCGGGACTGAAGCTTTCTTT. Protein: CASSSTGTEAFF.

This clone showed up just a few times. The chain couples TRBV18 to TRBJ2-2; D possibly corresponds to TRBD1 (5 bases). Germline loops: CDR1 KGHSH, CDR2 LQKENI. The CDR3 is made up of 12 amino acids. Trimming shortened V by 3 bases and J by 7 bases, and 6 bases separated the two germline ends. This CDR3 reads CASSPQGGELFF. The CDR3 nucleotides read TGTGCCAGCTCACCTCAGGGCGGGGAGCTGTTTTTT.